These 11 T cell receptor beta chains share one sample of origin, sequenced in a study of blood T cell repertoires in COVID-19. Clones were read by immunoSEQ multiplex PCR, and TCRdb kept only the in-frame ones, dropping some. The sample consists of fewer than 200,000 clones, roughly nine tenths of them appearing once. Sequences were obtained from peripheral blood. The receptor set was obtained from a man aged 18 to 30 who had recovered from COVID-19.

Here the CDR3 DNA reads TGTGCCAGTAGTACAGGGGGCGCAGGGAATCAGCCCCAGCATTTT. It encodes CASSTGGAGNQPQHF. The rearrangement uses TRBV19 and TRBJ1-5; 8 nucleotides align to TRBD1. CDR3 length: 15 amino acids. The germline gives CDR1 LNHDA, CDR2 SQIVND (reference sequence). The V and J ends lost 4 bases and 4 bases, in that order; junction bases with no gene match: 6.

J is TRBJ1-1 and V is TRBV11-2; 10 bases agree with TRBD1. This CDR3 is 13 amino acids long. Trimming cost V 3 bases and J 10 bases; bases outside gene matches: 5. Germline values: CDR1 SGHAT, CDR2 FQNNGV. The CDR3 spells CASSLGTGVRAFF. CDR3 in DNA: TGTGCCAGCAGCTTGGGGACAGGGGTTAGAGCTTTCTTT.

The chain's CDR3 is CASSVGQGNYGYTF. The CDR3 coding sequence is TGTGCCAGCAGCGTAGGACAGGGGAACTATGGCTACACCTTC. This sequence joins TRBV9 and TRBJ1-2; 8 bases align to TRBD1. Germline CDR1 SGDLS, CDR2 YYNGEE. This CDR3 region has 14 residues. The trim removed 0 bases at V and 2 bases at J, leaving 0 bases unmatched.

The rearrangement uses TRBV4-1 and TRBJ2-1; 11 positions match TRBD2. This CDR3 is built from 17 residues. Germline V gene sequence: CDR1 MGHRA, CDR2 YSYEKL. V lost 3 bases, J lost 4 bases, and 8 bases stayed unmatched. The CDR3 loop reads CASSQAFSGRVYNEQFF. In DNA, the CDR3 is TGCGCCAGCAGCCAGGCATTTAGCGGGAGGGTATACAATGAGCAGTTCTTC.

A single count supports this clone. The genes are TRBV19 and TRBJ2-7, with 9 bases identical to TRBD1. The CDR3 runs to 15 residues. The V gene end was trimmed by 3 bases and the J gene end by 3 bases; junction bases not matched to a gene: 6. In germline, CDR1 is LNHDA, CDR2 SQIVND (reference sequence). CDR3 sequence (DNA): TGTGCCAGTAGTATGACGGGACAGGGCCTCTACGAGCAGTACTTC. This translates into CASSMTGQGLYEQYF.

The chain uses TRBV6-2 or TRBV6-3 and TRBJ2-7; 10 bases are shared with TRBD2. The trim removed 2 bases at V and 3 bases at J, leaving 7 bases unmatched. This CDR3 comprises 16 residues. Germline V CDR1 and CDR2: MNHEY, SVGEGT. For the CDR3, the DNA is TGTGCCAGCAGTTACACCAGCGGGAGGGCCATCTACGAGCAGTACTTC. Protein: CASSYTSGRAIYEQYF.

The genes are TRBV10-3 and TRBJ2-3; 11 bases line up with TRBD2. The CDR3 consists of 13 residues. Per the germline V gene, CDR1 is ENHRY and CDR2 is SYGVKD. The V segment lost 7 bases and the J segment 4 bases; nucleotides outside the gene matches: 1. CDR3 amino acids: CAINSGRADTQYF. CDR3 coding DNA: TGTGCCATCAATAGCGGGAGGGCAGATACGCAGTATTTT.

This chain connects TRBV19 to TRBJ2-2; D possibly corresponds to TRBD1 (6 bases). Trimming cost V 10 bases and J 8 bases, with 20 bases left between them. CDR3 size: 14 residues. Germline V gene data show CDR1 as LNHDA and CDR2 as SQIVND (reference sequence). CDR3: CATREDSSGGELFF. The CDR3 bases are TGTGCCACCCGCGAGGACAGTTCGGGAGGGGAGCTGTTTTTT.

The chain has TRBV15 and TRBJ2-3; TRBD2 aligns across 9 bases. Germline V gene data show CDR1 as LNHNV and CDR2 as YYDKDF (reference sequence). Trimming at V came to 1 base and at J to 0 bases, leaving 8 bases not matched to a gene. This CDR3 is built from 18 residues. CDR3 nucleotide sequence: TGTGCCACCAGCAGAGCCGGACTAGCGTACACTAGCACAGATACGCAGTATTTT. This translates into CATSRAGLAYTSTDTQYF.

The CDR3 nucleotides read TGCGCCAGCAGCCAAGCCGGGAAGGGTTCCCTTGCAACTAATGAAAAACTGTTTTTT. Protein: CASSQAGKGSLATNEKLFF. This rearrangement joins TRBV4-1 to TRBJ1-4, with D unresolved. CDR3 length equals 19 residues. With 1 base removed from V and 0 bases from J, the gap between germline ends came to 18 bases. Germline V gives CDR1 MGHRA, CDR2 YSYEKL.

As concerns this clone: Other DNA sequences in this sample translate to the same CDR3. The chain has TRBV5-1 and TRBJ2-1; TRBD2 might be the D (5 bases). The V end was cut by 0 bases, the J end by 7 bases, with 5 bases between. The CDR3 contains 12 residues. Germline lookup yields CDR1 SGHRS and CDR2 YFSETQ. CDR3 sequence: CASSLAGNEQFF. The CDR3 DNA follows: TGCGCCAGCAGCTTGGCGGGGAATGAGCAGTTCTTC. Full variable domain (remainder filled in from reference TRBV5-1 and TRBJ2-1): KAGVTQTPRYLIKTRGQQVTLSCSPISGHRSVSWYQQTPGQGLQFLFEYFSETQRNKGNFPGRFSGRQFSNSRSEMNVSTLELGDSALYLCASSLAGNEQFFGPGTRLTVL.